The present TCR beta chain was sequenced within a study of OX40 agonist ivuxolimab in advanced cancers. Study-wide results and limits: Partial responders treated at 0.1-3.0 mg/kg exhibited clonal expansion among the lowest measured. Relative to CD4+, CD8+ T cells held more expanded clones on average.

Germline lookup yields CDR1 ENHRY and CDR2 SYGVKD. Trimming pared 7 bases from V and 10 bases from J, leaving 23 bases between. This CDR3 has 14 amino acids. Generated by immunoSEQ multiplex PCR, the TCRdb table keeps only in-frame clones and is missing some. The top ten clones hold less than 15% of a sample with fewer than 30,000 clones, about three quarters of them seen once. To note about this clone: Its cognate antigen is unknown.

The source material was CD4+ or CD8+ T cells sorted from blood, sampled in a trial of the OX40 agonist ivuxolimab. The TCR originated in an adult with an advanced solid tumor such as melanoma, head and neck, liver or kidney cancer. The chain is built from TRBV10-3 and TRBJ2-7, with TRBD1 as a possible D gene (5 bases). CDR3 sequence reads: CAITPSDSNYAQYF. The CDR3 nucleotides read TGTGCCATCACCCCTTCTGACAGTAACTACGCACAGTACTTC.